The rows below give T cell receptor beta chains drawn from one sample of a study of T-cell reconstitution after alpha-beta-depleted transplantation in children. MiXCR, run by TCRdb on the PCR reads, gives a single entry per CDR3 protein. Among approximately 16,000 distinct CDR3 sequences listed, 4.5% to 6% were seen once. This material consisted of PBMCs, taken before TCRalphabeta/CD19-depleted stem cell transplant. The receptors were gathered from a boy between 10 and 17 years old with acute lymphoblastic leukemia, due to receive a stem cell transplant. CDR3s include the opening cysteine and the closing phenylalanine or tryptophan.

j_call v_call cdr3_aa
TRBJ2-1 TRBV5-1 CASSLMTGFLVNEQFF
TRBJ2-3 TRBV5-4 CAIEGGSCDTQYF
TRBJ2-7 TRBV11-3 CASSFGFPLEQYF
TRBJ2-1 TRBV6-2/TRBV6-3 CASSPGAISYNEQFF
TRBJ2-3 TRBV20-1 CSAGLIQGSDTDTQYF
TRBJ2-1 TRBV7-8 CASSLPWAGDYNEQFF
TRBJ2-2 TRBV24-1 CATSDPQGLSGTGELFF
TRBJ1-5 TRBV4-1 CASSQTIRTNQPQHF
TRBJ2-1 TRBV25-1 CASSEIRQGQFF
TRBJ2-7 TRBV29-1 CSVTGQGAREQYF
TRBJ2-1 TRBV9 CASSSRQGSSNEQFF
TRBJ2-6 TRBV7-9 CASSFVVSGANVLTF
TRBJ2-5 TRBV11-3 CASSFSGLAQETQYF
TRBJ2-1 TRBV7-2 CASTPSGGAYNEQFF
TRBJ1-4 TRBV20-1 CSAPLGTGLIGEKLFF
TRBJ1-2 TRBV29-1 CSVGGQGRGYTF
TRBJ2-2 TRBV4-3 CASSRERSGSTGELFF
TRBJ1-1 TRBV20-1 CSARGTGARFSMNTEAFF
TRBJ1-1 TRBV6-4 CASRRTGDTEAFF
TRBJ2-1 TRBV5-8 CASSLLRLEGFNEQFF
TRBJ2-7 TRBV2 CASSELFQGQYF
TRBJ2-1 TRBV20-1 CSARDLTLLSYNEQFF
TRBJ2-4 TRBV20-1 CSADRGAAKNIQYF
TRBJ2-3 TRBV29-1 CSGGTQDTQYF
TRBJ1-4 TRBV29-1 CSVGGQGFLQEKLFF
TRBJ2-3 TRBV7-8 CASSLVGGALADTQYF
TRBJ2-3 TRBV12-3/TRBV12-4 CASLDAGRRDTQYF
TRBJ2-5 TRBV5-1 CASSSTGEGTQYF
TRBJ2-2 TRBV7-3 CASSLRSGALTGELFF
TRBJ2-3 TRBV29-1 CSVETWGQGSHF
TRBJ1-5 TRBV7-2 CASNLAGGNQPQHF
TRBJ2-7 TRBV12-3/TRBV12-4 CASSLGGQGYYEQYF
TRBJ2-1 TRBV28 CASNVRGEQFF
TRBJ2-2 TRBV28 CASSPSGQGTGELFF
TRBJ1-1 TRBV10-2 CASSETGRKNTEAFF
TRBJ2-7 TRBV12-3/TRBV12-4 CASTLGQGAYEQYF
TRBJ1-5 TRBV5-6 CASSLQGPYSNQPQHF